What follows are 31 T cell receptor beta chains derived from one specimen sequenced in a study of vaccination and CD4 T cells after COVID-19. Scientists ran DNA taken from cultured CD4+ T cells through the Oncomine TCR Beta short-read assay for sequencing. TCRdb independently ran MiXCR on the PCR reads; one entry per CDR3 protein. The sample holds over 20,000 distinct CDR3 sequences, roughly 50% seen once. The treatment: roughly nine-day PBMC culture with coronavirus spike peptide pools or control peptides (ViraFEST assay). Their antigens remain unidentified. The specimen was CD4+ T cells from blood, cultured in vitro. Receptors originate from a human donor who had recovered from COVID-19.

The chain uses TRBV24-1 and TRBJ1-4; TRBD1 agrees at 8 bases. The germline V gene has CDR1 KGHDR and CDR2 SFDVKD. The V gene end was trimmed by 3 bases and the J gene end by 8 bases; junction bases not matched to a gene: 4. The CDR3 spans 14 residues. CDR3: CATSDDRGGEKLFF. For the CDR3, the DNA is TGTGCCACCAGTGATGACAGGGGAGGCGAAAAACTGTTTTTT.

This clonotype was recorded once. V is TRBV6-1 and J is TRBJ2-1; D possibly corresponds to TRBD1 (7 bases). Trimming stripped 10 bases from V and 7 bases from J, with 17 bases between. From germline, CDR1 is MNHNS and CDR2 SASEGT. This CDR3 is 13 amino acids long. In DNA, the CDR3 is TGTGCCACCAGCAGGGGGGTACCTAATGAGCAGTTCTTC. This translates into CATSRGVPNEQFF.

The gene calls are TRBV11-2 and TRBJ1-5, with D possibly TRBD1 on 6 matching bases. The CDR3 loop spans 13 amino acids. Germline V gene sequence: CDR1 SGHAT, CDR2 FQNNGV. V dropped 5 bases and J dropped 4 bases, with 9 bases sitting between them. For the CDR3, the DNA is TGTGCCAGCAGCCGAGGGGGGAATCAGCCCCAGCATTTT. Protein sequence: CASSRGGNQPQHF. Based on the CDR3 plus reference TRBV11-2 and TRBJ1-5, the full variable domain is EAGVAQSPRYKIIEKRQSVAFWCNPISGHATLYWYQQILGQGPKLLIQFQNNGVVDDSQLPKDRFSAERLKGVDSTLKIQPAKLEDSAVYLCASSRGGNQPQHFGDGTRLSIL.

The chain's CDR3 is CASSPRRGQLRSYEQYF. DNA of the CDR3: TGTGCCAGCAGCCCCAGACGTGGACAGTTAAGATCCTACGAGCAGTACTTC. V gene TRBV7-9 combines with J gene TRBJ2-7; D possibly corresponds to TRBD1 (6 bases). Germline CDR1 SEHNR, CDR2 FQNEAQ (reference sequence). The germline V and J ends were trimmed by 5 bases and 1 base, with 21 bases remaining between them. This CDR3 spans 17 amino acids.

The chain has TRBV29-1 and TRBJ1-5; D is perhaps TRBD1 (5 bases). V was cut by 4 bases and J by 5 bases, with 12 bases left in between. This CDR3 contains 13 residues. Germline V gene data show CDR1 as SQVTM and CDR2 as ANQGSEA. The CDR3 region has the DNA TGCAGCGTTGTAGGGACCCCGGATCAGCCCCAGCATTTT. Translated, it gives CSVVGTPDQPQHF.

The chain joins TRBV27 to TRBJ2-7; no clear D gene. The CDR3 contains 15 residues. Germline values: CDR1 MNHEY, CDR2 SMNVEV (reference sequence). V was cut by 3 bases and J by 0 bases, with 12 bases left in between. CDR3 nucleotides: TGTGCCAGCAGTTTTGTTCGTAGGGCCTCCTACGAGCAGTACTTC. It yields the protein CASSFVRRASYEQYF.

The rearrangement uses TRBV11-3 and TRBJ1-4; D is uncertain. There are 14 residues in the CDR3. V shed 4 bases and J shed 5 bases, with 11 bases lying between them. Germline CDR1 and CDR2: SGHNT and YENEEA. The CDR3 bases are TGTGCCAGCAGCTACAACAGTGTGAATGAAAAACTGTTTTTT. Translated, it gives CASSYNSVNEKLFF. Drawing the rest from reference TRBV11-3 and TRBJ1-4, the complete variable domain is EAGVVQSPRYKIIEKKQPVAFWCNPISGHNTLYWYLQNLGQGPELLIRYENEEAVDDSQLPKDRFSAERLKGVDSTLKIQPAELGDSAVYLCASSYNSVNEKLFFGSGTQLSVL.

The chain couples TRBV12-3 or TRBV12-4 to TRBJ2-5, with D unresolved. V was clipped by 2 bases and J by 2 bases, with 6 bases between them. The CDR3 has 13 amino acids. CDR3 loop: CASSLRVQETQYF. CDR3 sequence (DNA): TGTGCCAGCAGTTTAAGGGTTCAAGAGACCCAGTACTTC.

This clonotype has more than one count but fewer than ten. The chain links TRBV27 to TRBJ2-3, with a tentative D call TRBD1 (5 bases). The CDR3 runs to 15 residues. Trimming stripped 3 bases from V and 0 bases from J, with 10 bases between. Looked up from germline, CDR1 is MNHEY and CDR2 is SMNVEV (reference sequence). Here the CDR3 DNA reads TGTGCCAGCAGTTTCTCTAGGGGTAGCACAGATACGCAGTATTTT. Residues: CASSFSRGSTDTQYF.

The chain recombines TRBV10-2 with TRBJ1-5, with 9 positions matching TRBD1. V lost 0 bases, J lost 3 bases, and 6 bases stayed unmatched. The germline gives CDR1 WSHSY, CDR2 SAAADI. The CDR3 length is 17 residues. DNA for the CDR3: TGCGCCAGCAGTGAGTCACAAACAGGGGGCTACAATCAGCCCCAGCATTTT. Protein product: CASSESQTGGYNQPQHF.

The rearrangement links TRBV7-2 to TRBJ1-2; D is unresolved. Germline CDR1 reads SGHTA; CDR2 reads FQGNSA. This CDR3 region has 12 residues. V gave up 6 bases and J gave up 5 bases, with 10 bases separating them. The chain's CDR3 is CASSFSKYGYTF. The DNA for the CDR3 is TGTGCCAGCAGTTTCTCAAAGTATGGCTACACCTTC.

V and J are TRBV18 and TRBJ1-6, with 9 nucleotides matching TRBD1. Germline CDR1 and CDR2: KGHSH and LQKENI. The V and J ends lost 6 bases and 11 bases, in that order; junction bases with no gene match: 11. This CDR3 comprises 15 residues. The CDR3 DNA is TGTGCCAGCTCCAGGACAGGGGATGCGTTGACACCCCTCCACTTT. It translates to CASSRTGDALTPLHF.

V is TRBV19 and J is TRBJ1-6; maybe TRBD1 (5 bases). The CDR3 contains 14 residues. V was clipped by 3 bases and J by 9 bases, with 12 bases between them. Germline V gene sequence: CDR1 LNHDA, CDR2 SQIVND (reference sequence). The CDR3 region has the DNA TGTGCCAGTAGTATCGGGGGGGTAACTTCACCCCTCCACTTT. It codes for CASSIGGVTSPLHF.

This chain links TRBV7-9 with TRBJ1-1; the D gene is possibly TRBD1 (5 bases). Germline V gives CDR1 SEHNR, CDR2 FQNEAQ (reference sequence). The CDR3 runs to 12 residues. V gave up 7 bases and J gave up 12 bases, with 18 bases separating them. The CDR3 DNA is TGTGCCAGCACCCCCCGGGTAGGGGACCCTTTCTTT. It specifies CASTPRVGDPFF. The whole variable domain, filled in from reference TRBV7-9 and TRBJ1-1, reads DTGVSQNPRHKITKRGQNVTFRCDPISEHNRLYWYRQTLGQGPEFLTYFQNEAQLEKSRLLSDRFSAERPKGSFSTLEIQRTEQGDSAMYLCASTPRVGDPFFGQGTRLTVV.

The chain combines TRBV6-1 with TRBJ1-5; D gene unclear. The CDR3 is 13 amino acids. CDR1 is MNHNS, CDR2 SASEGT, per germline. Trimming shortened V by 7 bases and J by 2 bases, and 9 bases separated the two germline ends. The CDR3 spells CASTGSGNQPQHF. CDR3 in DNA: TGTGCCAGCACCGGGAGCGGCAATCAGCCCCAGCATTTT.

The chain is built from TRBV6-2 or TRBV6-3 and TRBJ1-1; the D is unclear. This CDR3 has 15 amino acids. The germline CDR1 and CDR2 sequences are MNHEY and SVGEGT. V lost 2 bases, J lost 8 bases, and 18 bases lay in between. CDR3 nucleotides: TGTGCCAGCAGTTACAGAAAACCGGGTGTAATGGAAGCTTTCTTT. This gives the protein CASSYRKPGVMEAFF.

J is TRBJ1-3 and V is TRBV19, with D unclear. The germline V gene encodes CDR1 LNHDA and CDR2 SQIVND (reference sequence). The CDR3 contains 17 residues. V lost 3 bases to trimming and J lost 0 bases, with 15 bases between them. CDR3 amino acids: CASSISAGRYSGNTIYF. The CDR3 coding sequence is TGTGCCAGTAGTATTTCGGCAGGCCGTTACTCTGGAAACACCATATATTTT.

V gene TRBV6-1 combines with J gene TRBJ1-4, with D perhaps matching TRBD1 (6 bases). Trimming stripped 7 bases from V and 5 bases from J, with 17 bases between. There are 15 residues in the CDR3. The germline gives CDR1 MNHNS, CDR2 SASEGT. The DNA of the CDR3 is TGTGCCAGCACCCTAGGGGGGGAGGGCAATGAAAAACTGTTTTTT. Protein sequence: CASTLGGEGNEKLFF.

The chain joins TRBV5-4 to TRBJ2-3; D is uncertain. Trimming took 4 bases from V and 0 from J, leaving 9 bases between them. Germline CDR1 SGHNT, CDR2 YYREEE (reference sequence). The CDR3 length is 14 residues. DNA of the CDR3: TGTGCCAGCAGCGAAGCAGGCAGCACAGATACGCAGTATTTT. Translation gives CASSEAGSTDTQYF.

Only a few counts were recorded for this clonotype. The chain carries TRBV19 and TRBJ1-5, with 9 bases that match TRBD1. In germline, CDR1 is LNHDA, CDR2 SQIVND (reference sequence). V was pared by 5 bases and J by 5 bases, with 10 bases of the junction left unmatched. This CDR3 region has 16 residues. CDR3 in DNA: TGTGCCAGTAGTTCGCCGGGACAGGGAGTCGATCAGCCCCAGCATTTT. Protein: CASSSPGQGVDQPQHF.

The sample holds a few counts of this clonotype. This sequence joins TRBV28 and TRBJ1-5; a weak D match, TRBD1 (6 bases). CDR1 and CDR2 from the germline V gene are MDHEN and SYDVKM. The CDR3 is 14 amino acids. V was clipped by 6 bases and J by 6 bases, with 15 bases between them. As DNA, the CDR3 is TGTGCCAGCAGGTTGGGGGGGCGGGTTCAGCCCCAGCATTTT. It yields the protein CASRLGGRVQPQHF.

The chain employs TRBV4-1 and TRBJ2-5, with 9 positions matching TRBD1. The CDR3 has 14 amino acids. Germline trimming cut 3 bases from V and 5 bases from J; bases unmatched to any gene: 4. Germline V CDR1 and CDR2: MGHRA, YSYEKL. Written as DNA, the CDR3 is TGCGCCAGCAGCCAGGACAGGGGCGGGGAGACCCAGTACTTC. It yields the protein CASSQDRGGETQYF.

The chain combines TRBV19 with TRBJ2-4; 7 bases fit TRBD1. The CDR3 length is 11 residues. Germline loops: CDR1 LNHDA, CDR2 SQIVND (reference sequence). The V and J ends lost 11 bases and 10 bases, in that order; junction bases with no gene match: 8. In DNA form, the CDR3 reads TGTGCCTCAACAGGGGACCGGATTCAGTACTTC. As protein: CASTGDRIQYF.

This clonotype showed up just once. This chain connects TRBV5-1 to TRBJ2-7, with unresolved D. The CDR3 consists of 14 residues. Germline V lookup: CDR1 SGHRS, CDR2 YFSETQ. Between the trimmed V and J ends, which lost 4 bases and 3 bases, there was a span of 14 bases. The CDR3 DNA is TGCGCCAGCAGCCCTCCGACGGTGAACTACGAGCAGTACTTC. It specifies CASSPPTVNYEQYF.

The chain links TRBV12-3 or TRBV12-4 to TRBJ1-5, with D maybe TRBD1 (6 bases). The CDR3 sequence is 15 residues long. Trimming removed 1 base at V and 2 bases at J, with 9 bases between. CDR3 amino acids: CASSLGSGGNQPQHF. The CDR3 DNA reads as TGTGCCAGCAGTTTAGGGTCAGGGGGCAATCAGCCCCAGCATTTT.

A few counts support this clonotype. This CDR3 is CASSSHGGGTEAFF. The CDR3 region has the DNA TGTGCCAGCAGCTCCCATGGGGGTGGCACTGAAGCTTTCTTT. The V and J genes are TRBV2 and TRBJ1-1; possibly TRBD1 for D (5 bases). Germline V gene sequence: CDR1 SNHLY, CDR2 FYNNEI. Trimming left V 6 bases short and J 4 bases short, with 15 bases between. CDR3 size: 14 residues.

The J gene is TRBJ1-1, the V gene TRBV18; unclear D gene. V gave up 3 bases and J gave up 2 bases, with 7 bases separating them. The CDR3 spans 13 residues. CDR1 KGHSH and CDR2 LQKENI come from the germline V gene. CDR3 DNA: TGTGCCAGCTCACCCGGGAGAAACACTGAAGCTTTCTTT. Protein product: CASSPGRNTEAFF.

V usage is TRBV2 and J usage is TRBJ2-2; the D is unclear. This CDR3 region has 11 residues. Trimming left V 5 bases short and J 9 bases short, with 7 bases between. Germline V CDR1 and CDR2: SNHLY, FYNNEI. The CDR3 nucleotides are TGTGCCAGCAGTACGCAATGGGAGCTGTTTTTT. Residues: CASSTQWELFF.

This clonotype occurred once. The rearrangement joins TRBV20-1 to TRBJ2-1; TRBD1 matches 8 bases. V shed 4 bases, J shed 4 bases, and the junction held 9 bases outside the gene matches. Germline V CDR1 and CDR2: DFQATT, SNEGSKA (reference sequence). The CDR3 covers 15 residues. The CDR3 sequence: CSATPGQGSYNEQFF. In nucleotides, the CDR3 is TGCAGTGCTACCCCAGGACAGGGAAGTTACAATGAGCAGTTCTTC.

The chain couples TRBV11-2 to TRBJ2-7; 13 nucleotides align to TRBD2. CDR3 length: 18 residues. V shed 3 bases, J shed 0 bases, and the junction held 8 bases outside the gene matches. Germline V gene lookup returns CDR1 SGHAT and CDR2 FQNNGV. Here the CDR3 reads CASSFRTSGSHSSYEQYF. For the CDR3, the DNA is TGTGCCAGCAGCTTCCGGACTAGCGGGAGTCATAGCTCCTACGAGCAGTACTTC.

J is TRBJ2-3 and V is TRBV19, with a tentative D call TRBD2 (5 bases). Trimming stripped 5 bases from V and 0 bases from J, with 12 bases between. The germline CDR1 and CDR2 sequences are LNHDA and SQIVND (reference sequence). This CDR3 has 15 amino acids. The chain's CDR3 is CASSPLAESTDTQYF. The DNA for the CDR3 is TGTGCCAGTAGTCCCCTAGCCGAGAGCACAGATACGCAGTATTTT.